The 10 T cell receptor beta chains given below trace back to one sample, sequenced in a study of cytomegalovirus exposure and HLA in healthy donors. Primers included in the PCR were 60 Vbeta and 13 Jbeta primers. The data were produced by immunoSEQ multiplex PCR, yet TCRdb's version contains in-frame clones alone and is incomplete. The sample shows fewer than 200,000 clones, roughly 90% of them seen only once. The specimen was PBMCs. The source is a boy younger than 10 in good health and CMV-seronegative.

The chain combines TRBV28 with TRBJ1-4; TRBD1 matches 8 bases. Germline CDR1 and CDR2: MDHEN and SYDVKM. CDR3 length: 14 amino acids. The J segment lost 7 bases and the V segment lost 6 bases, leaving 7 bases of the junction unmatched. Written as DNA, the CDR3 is TGTGCCAGCAGGCCTACGGGACAGGCTGAAAAACTGTTTTTT. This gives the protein CASRPTGQAEKLFF.

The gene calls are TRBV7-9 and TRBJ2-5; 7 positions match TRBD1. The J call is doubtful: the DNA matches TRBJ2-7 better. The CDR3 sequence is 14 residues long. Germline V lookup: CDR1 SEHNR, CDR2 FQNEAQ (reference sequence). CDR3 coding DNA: TGTGCCAGCAGCAGGACAGGACCGTCCTACGAGCAGTACTTC. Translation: CASSRTGPSYEQYF.

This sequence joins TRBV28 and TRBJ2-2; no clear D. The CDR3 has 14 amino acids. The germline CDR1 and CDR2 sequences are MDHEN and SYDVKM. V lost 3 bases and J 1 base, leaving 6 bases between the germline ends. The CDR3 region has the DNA TGTGCCAGCAGTTTCAGGCTGAACACCGGGGAGCTGTTTTTT. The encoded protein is CASSFRLNTGELFF.

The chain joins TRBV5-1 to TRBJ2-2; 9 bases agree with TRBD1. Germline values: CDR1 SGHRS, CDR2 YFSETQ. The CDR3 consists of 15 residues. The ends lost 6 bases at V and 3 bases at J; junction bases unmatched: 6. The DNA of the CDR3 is TGCGCCAGCACGGCCCGGGACAGGGACACCGGGGAGCTGTTTTTT. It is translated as CASTARDRDTGELFF.

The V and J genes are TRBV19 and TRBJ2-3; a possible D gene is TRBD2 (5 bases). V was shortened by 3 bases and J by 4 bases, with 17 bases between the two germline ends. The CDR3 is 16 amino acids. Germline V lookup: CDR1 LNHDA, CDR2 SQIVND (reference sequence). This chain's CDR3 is CASSIWTQRFPDTQYF. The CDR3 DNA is TGTGCCAGTAGTATTTGGACCCAGCGGTTCCCAGATACGCAGTATTTT.

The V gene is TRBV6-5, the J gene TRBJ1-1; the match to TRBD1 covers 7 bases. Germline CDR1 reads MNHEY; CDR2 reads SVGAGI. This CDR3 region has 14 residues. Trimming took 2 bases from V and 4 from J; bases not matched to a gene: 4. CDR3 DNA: TGTGCCAGCAGTTACCTAACAGGGGTCACTGAAGCTTTCTTT. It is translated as CASSYLTGVTEAFF.

CDR3 coding DNA: TGTGCCAGCAGTGGGGGGGTCTACAATGAGCAGTTCTTC. It encodes CASSGGVYNEQFF. The chain uses TRBV7-9 and TRBJ2-1; 7 positions agree with TRBD2. The CDR3 sequence is 13 residues long. The germline V gene encodes CDR1 SEHNR and CDR2 FQNEAQ (reference sequence). Germline trimming cut 6 bases from V and 3 bases from J; bases unmatched to any gene: 2.

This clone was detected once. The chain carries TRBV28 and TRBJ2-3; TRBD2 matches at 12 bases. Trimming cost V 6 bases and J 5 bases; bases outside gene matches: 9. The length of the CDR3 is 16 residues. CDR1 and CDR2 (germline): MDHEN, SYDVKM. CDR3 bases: TGTGCCAGCAGCCCGCCTAGCGGGGGGGCCATAGATACGCAGTATTTT. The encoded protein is CASSPPSGGAIDTQYF.

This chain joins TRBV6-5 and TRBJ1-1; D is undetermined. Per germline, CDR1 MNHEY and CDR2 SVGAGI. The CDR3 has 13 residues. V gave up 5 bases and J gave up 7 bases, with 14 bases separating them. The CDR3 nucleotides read TGTGCCAGCAGTGCGAACCGGGAGGGTGAAGCTTTCTTT. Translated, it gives CASSANREGEAFF.

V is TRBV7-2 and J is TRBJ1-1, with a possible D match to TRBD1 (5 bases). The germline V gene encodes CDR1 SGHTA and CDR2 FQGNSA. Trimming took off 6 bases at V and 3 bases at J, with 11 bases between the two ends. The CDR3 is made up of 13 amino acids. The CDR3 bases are TGTGCCAGCAGACCGAGCAGGGACACTGAAGCTTTCTTT. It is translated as CASRPSRDTEAFF.